This T cell receptor beta chain was identified in a study of graft-versus-host responses after intestinal transplantation. In the study overall: Transplant recipients had multivisceral, liver-intestinal, or isolated intestinal grafts. Every recipient underwent anti-thymocyte globulin induction, then tacrolimus and steroids for roughly 3 years. Findings of the study overall: Ileal or blood samples showed some GvH clones first, and such clones were also found in recipient marrow.

With regard to this clone: No antigen is known for it.

The CDR3 is 15 amino acids. Germline loops: CDR1 SGHAT, CDR2 FQNNGV. Deletions cut 1 base from V and 6 bases from J, with 12 bases between. Produced via immunoSEQ multiplex PCR; TCRdb's table is partial and in-frame only. In the table there are about 9,200 clones, approximately 90% of which are singletons. This clonotype was sampled from a human patient who received an intestinal transplant, so some T cells may come from the graft donor. The V gene is TRBV11-2, the J gene TRBJ2-2; D is perhaps TRBD1 (5 bases). The material sequenced was PBMCs, taken just over 42 days after intestinal transplant. The CDR3 is CASSLGREKAGELFF. In DNA form, the CDR3 reads TGTGCCAGCAGCTTAGGCAGGGAAAAGGCCGGGGAGCTGTTTTTT.